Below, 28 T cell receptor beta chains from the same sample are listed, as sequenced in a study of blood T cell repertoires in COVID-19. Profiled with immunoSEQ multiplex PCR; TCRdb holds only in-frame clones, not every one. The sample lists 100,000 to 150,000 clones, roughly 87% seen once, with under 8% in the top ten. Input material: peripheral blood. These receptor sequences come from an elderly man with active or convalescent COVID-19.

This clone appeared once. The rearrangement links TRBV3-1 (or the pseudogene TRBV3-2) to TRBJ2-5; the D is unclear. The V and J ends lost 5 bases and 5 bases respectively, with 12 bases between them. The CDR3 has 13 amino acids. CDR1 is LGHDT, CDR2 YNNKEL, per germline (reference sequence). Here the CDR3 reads CASSAERSETQYF. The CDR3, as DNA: TGTGCCAGCAGCGCGGAGAGGTCGGAGACCCAGTACTTC.

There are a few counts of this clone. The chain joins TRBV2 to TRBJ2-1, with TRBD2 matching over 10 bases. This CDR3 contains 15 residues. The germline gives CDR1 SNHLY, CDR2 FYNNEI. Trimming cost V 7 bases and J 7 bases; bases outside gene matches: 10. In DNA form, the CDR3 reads TGTGCCAGCATGAGGCTAGCGGGAGTTGCAAATGAGCAGTTCTTC. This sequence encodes CASMRLAGVANEQFF.

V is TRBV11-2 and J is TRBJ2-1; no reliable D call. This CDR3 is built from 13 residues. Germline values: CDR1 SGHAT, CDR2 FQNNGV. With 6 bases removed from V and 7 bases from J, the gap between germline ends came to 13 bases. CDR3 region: CASSKRPKNEQFF. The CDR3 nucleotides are TGTGCCAGCAGTAAGCGTCCCAAAAATGAGCAGTTCTTC. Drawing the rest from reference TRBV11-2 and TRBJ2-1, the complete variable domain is EAGVAQSPRYKIIEKRQSVAFWCNPISGHATLYWYQQILGQGPKLLIQFQNNGVVDDSQLPKDRFSAERLKGVDSTLKIQPAKLEDSAVYLCASSKRPKNEQFFGPGTRLTVL.

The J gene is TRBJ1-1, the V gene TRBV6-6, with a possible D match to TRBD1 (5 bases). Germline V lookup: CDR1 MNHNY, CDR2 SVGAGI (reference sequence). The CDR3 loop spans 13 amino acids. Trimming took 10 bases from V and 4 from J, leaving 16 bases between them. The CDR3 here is CAISRGVVTEAFF. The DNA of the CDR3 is TGTGCCATCTCTCGGGGGGTAGTCACTGAAGCTTTCTTT.

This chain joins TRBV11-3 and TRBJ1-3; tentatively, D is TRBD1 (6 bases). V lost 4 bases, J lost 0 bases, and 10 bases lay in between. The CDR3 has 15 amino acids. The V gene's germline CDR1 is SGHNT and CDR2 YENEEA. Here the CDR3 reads CASSSGVSSGNTIYF. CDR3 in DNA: TGTGCCAGCAGCTCAGGGGTAAGCTCTGGAAACACCATATATTTT.

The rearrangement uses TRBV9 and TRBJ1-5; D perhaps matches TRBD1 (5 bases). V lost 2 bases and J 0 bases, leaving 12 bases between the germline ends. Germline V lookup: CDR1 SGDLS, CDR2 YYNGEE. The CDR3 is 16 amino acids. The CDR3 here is CASSVEGHYSNQPQHF. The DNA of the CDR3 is TGTGCCAGCAGCGTCGAAGGACACTATAGCAATCAGCCCCAGCATTTT.

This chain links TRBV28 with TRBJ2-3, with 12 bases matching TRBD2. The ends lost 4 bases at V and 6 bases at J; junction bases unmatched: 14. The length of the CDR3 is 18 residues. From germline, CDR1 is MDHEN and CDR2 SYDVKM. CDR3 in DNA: TGTGCCAGCAGTTACCCGTGGGCTAGCGGGGGGGCCGGGGATACGCAGTATTTT. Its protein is CASSYPWASGGAGDTQYF.

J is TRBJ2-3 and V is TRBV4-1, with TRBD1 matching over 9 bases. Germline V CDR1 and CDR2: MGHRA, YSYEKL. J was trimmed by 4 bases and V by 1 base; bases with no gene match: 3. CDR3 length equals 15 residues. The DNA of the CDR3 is TGCGCCAGCAGCCAAGCGGGACAGGGTTCAGATACGCAGTATTTT. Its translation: CASSQAGQGSDTQYF.

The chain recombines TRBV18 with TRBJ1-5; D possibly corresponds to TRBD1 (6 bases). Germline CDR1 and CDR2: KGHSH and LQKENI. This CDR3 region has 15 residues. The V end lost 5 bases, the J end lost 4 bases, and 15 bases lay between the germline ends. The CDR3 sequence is CASSAGTTPNQPQHF. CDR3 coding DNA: TGTGCCAGCTCAGCTGGGACAACACCAAATCAGCCCCAGCATTTT.

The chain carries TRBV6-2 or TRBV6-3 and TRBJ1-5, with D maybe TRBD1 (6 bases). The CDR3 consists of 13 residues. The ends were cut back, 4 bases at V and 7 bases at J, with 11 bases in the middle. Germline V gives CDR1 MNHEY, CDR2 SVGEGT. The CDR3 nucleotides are TGTGCCAGCAGTTCGTACAGGGAACAGCCCCAGCATTTT. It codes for CASSSYREQPQHF.

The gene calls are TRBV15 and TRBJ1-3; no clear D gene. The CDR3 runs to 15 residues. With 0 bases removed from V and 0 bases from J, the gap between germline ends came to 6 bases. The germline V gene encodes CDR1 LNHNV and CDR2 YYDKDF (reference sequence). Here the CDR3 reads CATSRDVGSGNTIYF. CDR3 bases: TGTGCCACCAGCAGAGATGTCGGCTCTGGAAACACCATATATTTT.

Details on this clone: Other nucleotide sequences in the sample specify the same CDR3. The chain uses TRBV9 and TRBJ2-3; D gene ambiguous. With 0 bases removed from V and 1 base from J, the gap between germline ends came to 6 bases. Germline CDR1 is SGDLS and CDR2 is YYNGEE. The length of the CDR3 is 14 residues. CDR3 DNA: TGTGCCAGCAGCGTAGAGGCGGGCACAGATACGCAGTATTTT. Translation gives CASSVEAGTDTQYF.

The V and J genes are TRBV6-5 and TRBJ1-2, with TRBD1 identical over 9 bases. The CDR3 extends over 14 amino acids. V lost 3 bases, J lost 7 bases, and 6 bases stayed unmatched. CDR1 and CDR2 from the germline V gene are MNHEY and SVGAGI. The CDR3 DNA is TGTGCCAGCAGTTATCCGGGACAGGGCTCTGGCTACACCTTC. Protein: CASSYPGQGSGYTF.

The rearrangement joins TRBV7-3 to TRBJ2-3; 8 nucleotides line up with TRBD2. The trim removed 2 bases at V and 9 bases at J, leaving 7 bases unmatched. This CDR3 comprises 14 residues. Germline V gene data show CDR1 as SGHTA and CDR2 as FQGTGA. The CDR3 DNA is TGTGCCAGCAGCTTACAAGAAGTAGCGGGGACGCAGTATTTT. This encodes CASSLQEVAGTQYF. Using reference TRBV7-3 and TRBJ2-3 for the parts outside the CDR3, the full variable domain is GAGVSQTPSNKVTEKGKYVELRCDPISGHTALYWYRQSLGQGPEFLIYFQGTGAADDSGLPNDRFFAVRPEGSVSTLKIQRTERGDSAVYLCASSLQEVAGTQYFGPGTRLTVL.

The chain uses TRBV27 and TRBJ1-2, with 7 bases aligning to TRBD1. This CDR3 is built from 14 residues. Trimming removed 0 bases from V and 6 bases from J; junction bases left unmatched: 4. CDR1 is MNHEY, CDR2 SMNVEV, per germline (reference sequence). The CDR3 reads CASSLSGQPNGYTF. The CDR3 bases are TGTGCCAGCAGTTTATCGGGACAGCCCAATGGCTACACCTTC.

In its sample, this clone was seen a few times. CDR3 coding DNA: TGTGCCAGCAGCTTAGGGTGGGACAGGGGTGAGACAACTAATGAAAAACTGTTTTTT. Translating gives CASSLGWDRGETTNEKLFF. The rearrangement uses TRBV7-8 and TRBJ1-4, with TRBD1 identical over 10 bases. The trim removed 1 base at V and 0 bases at J, leaving 8 bases unmatched. The CDR3 extends over 19 amino acids. Germline assignment: CDR1 SGHVS and CDR2 FQNEAQ. The variable domain in full, with the rest retrieved from reference TRBV7-8 and TRBJ1-4, is GAGVSQSPRYKVAKRGQDVALRCDPISGHVSLFWYQQALGQGPEFLTYFQNEAQLDKSGLPSDRFFAERPEGSVSTLKIQRTQQEDSAVYLCASSLGWDRGETTNEKLFFGSGTQLSVL.

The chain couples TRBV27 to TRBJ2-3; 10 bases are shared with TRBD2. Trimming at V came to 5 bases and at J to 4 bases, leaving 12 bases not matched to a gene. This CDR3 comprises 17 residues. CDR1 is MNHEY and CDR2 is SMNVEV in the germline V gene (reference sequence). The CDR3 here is CASSLRRLAGLPDTQYF. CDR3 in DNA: TGTGCCAGCAGTCTACGCCGACTAGCGGGCTTGCCAGATACGCAGTATTTT.

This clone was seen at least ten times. DNA for the CDR3: TGCGCCAGCAGCCAGCCGGACCGGGCGGGAGAGACCCAGTACTTC. This gives the protein CASSQPDRAGETQYF. The V gene is TRBV4-1, the J gene TRBJ2-5; D possibly corresponds to TRBD2 (5 bases). V was clipped by 3 bases and J by 4 bases, with 15 bases between them. Germline lookup yields CDR1 MGHRA and CDR2 YSYEKL. The CDR3 is made up of 15 amino acids.

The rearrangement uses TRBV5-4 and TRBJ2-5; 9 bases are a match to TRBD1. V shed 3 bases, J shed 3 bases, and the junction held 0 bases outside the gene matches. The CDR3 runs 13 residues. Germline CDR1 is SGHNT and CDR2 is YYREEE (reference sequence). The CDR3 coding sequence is TGTGCCAGCAGCTGGACAGGGGAAGAGACCCAGTACTTC. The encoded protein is CASSWTGEETQYF.

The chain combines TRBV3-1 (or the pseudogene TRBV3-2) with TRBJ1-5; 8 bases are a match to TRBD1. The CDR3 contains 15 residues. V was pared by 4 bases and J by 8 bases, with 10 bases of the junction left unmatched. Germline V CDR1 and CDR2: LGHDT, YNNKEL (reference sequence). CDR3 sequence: CASSPRTGSGEPQHF. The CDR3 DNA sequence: TGTGCCAGCAGCCCCCGGACAGGGAGCGGTGAGCCCCAGCATTTT.

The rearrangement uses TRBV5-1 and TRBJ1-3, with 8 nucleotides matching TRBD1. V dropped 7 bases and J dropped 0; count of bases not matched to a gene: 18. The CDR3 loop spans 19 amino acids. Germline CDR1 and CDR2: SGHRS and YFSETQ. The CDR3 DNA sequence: TGCGCCAGCCGTCCCGGCCCTAGACAGGGGCTAAACTCTGGAAACACCATATATTTT. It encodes CASRPGPRQGLNSGNTIYF.

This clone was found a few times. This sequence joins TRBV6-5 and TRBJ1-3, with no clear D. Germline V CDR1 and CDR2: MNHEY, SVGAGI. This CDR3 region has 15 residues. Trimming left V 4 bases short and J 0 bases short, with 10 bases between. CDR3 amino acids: CASSLGGYSGNTIYF. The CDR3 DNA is TGTGCCAGCAGTTTAGGCGGGTACTCTGGAAACACCATATATTTT.

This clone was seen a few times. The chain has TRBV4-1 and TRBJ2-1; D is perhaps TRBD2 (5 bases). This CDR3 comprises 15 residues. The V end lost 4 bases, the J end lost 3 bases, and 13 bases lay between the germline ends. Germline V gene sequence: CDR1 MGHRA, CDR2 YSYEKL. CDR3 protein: CASSRGAVNYNEQFF. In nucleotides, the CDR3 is TGCGCCAGCAGCCGGGGAGCGGTGAACTACAATGAGCAGTTCTTC.

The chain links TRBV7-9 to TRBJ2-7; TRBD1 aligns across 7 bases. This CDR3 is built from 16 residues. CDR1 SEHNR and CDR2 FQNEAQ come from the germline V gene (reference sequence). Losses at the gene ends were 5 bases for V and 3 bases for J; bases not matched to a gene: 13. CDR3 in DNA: TGTGCCAGCAGCCTGGACAGGAACTACGGAGACTACGAGCAGTACTTC. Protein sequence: CASSLDRNYGDYEQYF. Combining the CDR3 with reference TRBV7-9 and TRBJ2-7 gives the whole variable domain DTGVSQNPRHKITKRGQNVTFRCDPISEHNRLYWYRQTLGQGPEFLTYFQNEAQLEKSRLLSDRFSAERPKGSFSTLEIQRTEQGDSAMYLCASSLDRNYGDYEQYFGPGTRLTVT.

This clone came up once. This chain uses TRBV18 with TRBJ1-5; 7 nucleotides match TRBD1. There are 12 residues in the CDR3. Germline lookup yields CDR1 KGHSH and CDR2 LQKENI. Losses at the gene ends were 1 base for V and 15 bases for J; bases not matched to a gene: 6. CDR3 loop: CASSPRDRALHF. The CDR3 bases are TGTGCCAGCTCACCACGAGACAGGGCCCTGCATTTT.

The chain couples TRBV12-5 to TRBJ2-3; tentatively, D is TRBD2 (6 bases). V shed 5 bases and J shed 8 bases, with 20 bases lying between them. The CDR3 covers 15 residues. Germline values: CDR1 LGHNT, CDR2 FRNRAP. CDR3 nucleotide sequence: TGTGCTAGTGGTGCCCGGGGTACCGAGCGGGCTACGCAGTATTTT. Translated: CASGARGTERATQYF.

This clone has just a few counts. The CDR3 DNA reads as TGTGCCAGCACCTTATCAGGGGGGACAAACACCGGGGAGCTGTTTTTT. Residues: CASTLSGGTNTGELFF. The genes are TRBV9 and TRBJ2-2, with TRBD1 as a possible D gene (7 bases). The germline gives CDR1 SGDLS, CDR2 YYNGEE. CDR3 length equals 16 residues. V was trimmed by 6 bases and J by 2 bases, leaving 17 bases between them.

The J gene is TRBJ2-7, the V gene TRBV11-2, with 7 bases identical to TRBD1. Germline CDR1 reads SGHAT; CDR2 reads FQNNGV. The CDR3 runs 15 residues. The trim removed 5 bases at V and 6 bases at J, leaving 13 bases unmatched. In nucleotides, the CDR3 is TGTGCCAGCAGCGTTCCGACAGGGCGTCATCGCGAGCAGTACTTC. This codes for CASSVPTGRHREQYF.